This T cell receptor beta chain is from a study of blood T cell repertoires in COVID-19. About the study: COVID-19 samples collected from the United States, Italy and Spain covered acute and convalescent phases.

The length of the CDR3 is 11 residues. CDR1 is GTSNPN and CDR2 is SVGIG in the germline V gene (reference sequence). Authors' methods: Reference gene primer amplification gave estimated nucleated cell counts. Clones were sequenced by immunoSEQ multiplex PCR, and TCRdb holds only the in-frame ones, with some missing. V, J and clone size were drawn from that table, and D and trimming were deduced from the DNA. This table has about 140,000 clones, 70% to 90% appearing once. A word on this clone: A junction end diverges from the germline sequence, so it may reflect a read error.

The sample taken for sequencing was peripheral blood. The sequence was collected from a woman aged 60 to 75 with acute or convalescent COVID-19. The rearrangement joins TRBV30 to TRBJ2-7; D uncertain. CDR3 in amino acids: CAWGVSYEQYF. The CDR3 DNA reads TGTGCCTGGGGTGTGAGCTACGAGCAGTACTTC. Variable domain in full (rest from reference TRBV30 and TRBJ2-7): SQTIHQWPATLVQPVGSPLSLECTVEGTSNPNLYWYRQAAGRGLQLLFYSVGIGQISSEVPQNLSASRPQDRQFILSSKKLLLSDSGFYLCAWGVSYEQYFGPGTRLTVT.